This T cell receptor beta chain was retrieved from a study of cytomegalovirus exposure and HLA in healthy donors. The PCR ran on 60 Vbeta and 13 Jbeta primers. Clones were sequenced by immunoSEQ multiplex PCR, and TCRdb holds only the in-frame ones, with some missing. The sample records around 150,000 clones, over 60% being singletons. J gave up 9 bases and V 1 base, and 2 bases lay outside the gene matches. This CDR3 spans 13 amino acids. CDR1 SGHAT and CDR2 FQDESV come from the germline V gene (reference sequence). Concerning this clone itself: What it recognizes is unknown.

General observations from the study: The investigators catalogued 164 TCR beta chains as cytomegalovirus-associated. For most TCR beta V segments, an earlier analysis put the productive rate at about 87% or about 30% of the time. As a later analysis showed, a missense DCLRE1C variant was linked to trimming of TCR beta V- and J-genes.

The receptor was isolated from a woman under 40 in good health and CMV-seropositive. This rearrangement joins TRBV11-1 to TRBJ2-1; 8 nucleotides match TRBD1. Sequenced input: PBMCs. The CDR3 DNA follows: TGTGCCAGCAGCTTAGATACAGGGGGTGAGCAGTTCTTC. The encoded protein is CASSLDTGGEQFF.